These T cell receptor beta chains were read from a single sample in a study of OX40 agonist ivuxolimab in advanced cancers. The assay was immunoSEQ multiplex PCR, and TCRdb's table has in-frame clones only and misses some. Among about 17,000 clones listed, approximately 78% were seen once. The material sequenced was CD4+ or CD8+ T cells sorted from blood, taken in a trial of the OX40 agonist ivuxolimab. These TCRs come from an adult with an advanced solid tumor such as melanoma, head and neck, liver or kidney cancer. Both conserved end residues are part of each CDR3. Fields, in order: J gene, clone size, V gene, D gene, CDR3 protein, CDR3 DNA. A D gene is named only where the DNA matches it firmly. Expanded clones are given a class, and other clones once, few, many or no size at all.

TRBJ2-7	.	TRBV7-9	TRBD2	CASSPPGGAGGYEQYF	TGTGCCAGCAGCCCCCCAGGGGGAGCGGGGGGCTACGAGCAGTACTTC
TRBJ2-5	few	TRBV18	.	CASSPPSARKETQYF	TGTGCCAGCTCACCGCCCAGCGCCCGGAAAGAGACCCAGTACTTC
TRBJ1-1	.	TRBV18	.	CASSPFDTSSLYTEAFF	TGTGCCAGCTCACCCTTCGACACCTCCAGCTTGTACACTGAAGCTTTCTTT
TRBJ2-1	.	TRBV7-3	.	CASSLGSNEQFF	TGTGCCAGCAGCTTAGGGAGCAATGAGCAGTTCTTC
TRBJ2-7	few	TRBV7-9	TRBD2	CASRLAGDEQYF	TGTGCCAGCAGGCTAGCGGGAGACGAGCAGTACTTC
TRBJ1-2	.	TRBV5-1	.	CASSLEGTVYGYTF	TGCGCCAGCAGCTTGGAGGGCACCGTTTATGGCTACACCTTC
TRBJ2-7	.	TRBV2	TRBD1	CASTQSTGGMGYEQYF	TGTGCCAGCACTCAATCAACAGGGGGCATGGGCTACGAGCAGTACTTC
TRBJ1-5	.	TRBV5-6	.	CASSAGLYSNQPQHF	TGTGCCAGCAGCGCGGGACTCTATAGCAATCAGCCCCAGCATTTT
TRBJ2-7	.	TRBV6-5	TRBD2	CASTLAGSYEQYF	TGTGCCAGCACCCTAGCGGGGAGCTACGAGCAGTACTTC
TRBJ1-4	.	TRBV5-4	.	CASSREANEKLFF	TGTGCCAGCAGTCGAGAAGCTAATGAAAAACTGTTTTTT
TRBJ1-5	.	TRBV5-4	.	CASSLDVGQRPQHF	TGTGCCAGCAGCTTGGACGTCGGACAACGGCCCCAGCATTTT
TRBJ2-7	.	TRBV27	.	CASSLGTLAGHEQYF	TGTGCCAGCAGTCTCGGGACTCTGGCTGGCCACGAGCAGTACTTC
TRBJ1-3	.	TRBV10-3	TRBD1	CAISGTGVGNTIYF	TGTGCCATCAGTGGGACAGGGGTGGGAAACACCATATATTTT
TRBJ2-3	.	TRBV19	TRBD2	CASSITGLAGDTQYF	TGTGCCAGTAGTATAACGGGACTAGCGGGGGATACGCAGTATTTT
TRBJ2-7	once	TRBV6-5	.	CASSTPRVGSYEQYF	TGTGCCAGCAGCACCCCCAGAGTAGGAAGCTACGAGCAGTACTTC
TRBJ2-7	.	TRBV10-2	.	CASSGTYEQYF	TGCGCCAGCAGTGGGACATACGAGCAGTACTTC
TRBJ1-1	.	TRBV29-1	.	CSAPNQGTEAFF	TGCAGCGCCCCAAATCAGGGCACTGAAGCTTTCTTT
TRBJ1-5	once	TRBV5-6	.	CASSSEDRIQHF	TGTGCCAGCAGCTCGGAGGACAGAATTCAGCATTTT
TRBJ1-4	.	TRBV6-5	.	CASSSTATNEKLFF	TGTGCCAGCAGTTCGACAGCAACTAATGAAAAACTGTTTTTT
TRBJ1-6	.	TRBV5-6	TRBD1	CASSSRQGGGGSPLHF	TGTGCCAGCAGCTCCCGACAGGGCGGGGGGGGTTCACCCCTCCACTTT
TRBJ2-7	.	TRBV19	.	CASSNPAAGPHGQYF	TGTGCCAGTAGTAACCCCGCGGCGGGGCCCCACGGACAGTACTTC
TRBJ1-5	few	TRBV27	.	CASSFNRDGGQPQHF	TGTGCCAGCAGTTTTAATAGGGATGGAGGTCAGCCCCAGCATTTT
TRBJ1-1	.	TRBV30	.	CAWSVGRNTEAFF	TGTGCCTGGAGTGTGGGAAGGAACACTGAAGCTTTCTTT
TRBJ2-7	.	TRBV14	TRBD1	CASSLTGGFYEQYF	TGTGCCAGCAGCCTGACAGGGGGCTTCTACGAGCAGTACTTC
TRBJ2-7	.	TRBV10-2	.	CASTPGMGRGSEQYF	TGCGCCAGCACCCCGGGTATGGGACGGGGGTCCGAGCAGTACTTC
TRBJ1-5	.	TRBV19	.	CASSIESGWSNQPQHF	TGTGCCAGTAGTATAGAGTCTGGGTGGAGCAATCAGCCCCAGCATTTT
TRBJ1-1	.	TRBV11-2	TRBD1	CASSLWTGRISEAFF	TGTGCCAGCAGCTTATGGACAGGGAGAATTTCCGAAGCTTTCTTT
TRBJ1-1	.	TRBV5-8	.	CASTRERQRKAAFF	TGTGCCAGCACCAGAGAAAGGCAGAGGAAAGCAGCTTTCTTT
TRBJ1-1	few	TRBV6-5	.	CASSLPGGFATEAFF	TGTGCCAGCAGTCTCCCCGGTGGTTTCGCGACTGAAGCTTTCTTT
TRBJ2-1	.	TRBV10-1	TRBD2	CASSGHRTSGFNEQFF	TGCGCCAGCAGTGGCCACCGGACTAGCGGGTTTAATGAGCAGTTCTTC
TRBJ2-7	.	TRBV2	.	CASSEKGPRADEQYF	TGTGCCAGCAGTGAAAAGGGGCCCCGTGCAGACGAGCAGTACTTC
TRBJ2-7	few	TRBV9	.	CASSSQLFSEQYF	TGTGCCAGCAGCTCACAACTATTTAGCGAGCAGTACTTC
TRBJ1-1	.	TRBV6-1	.	CASSGRVGNTEAFF	TGTGCCTCCTCCGGCCGGGTCGGGAACACTGAAGCTTTCTTT
TRBJ1-1	.	TRBV7-9	.	CASSLTVNMNTEAFF	TGTGCCAGCAGCTTAACAGTCAACATGAACACTGAAGCTTTCTTT
TRBJ2-1	.	TRBV7-2	TRBD1	CASSSGTGRNEQFF	TGTGCCAGCAGCTCGGGGACAGGGCGGAATGAGCAGTTCTTC
TRBJ2-2	.	TRBV6-6	.	CASSYSVGRAGELFF	TGTGCCAGCAGTTATTCCGTCGGCAGGGCTGGGGAGCTGTTTTTT
TRBJ1-2	few	TRBV11-3	TRBD1	CASSSQGGYGYTF	TGTGCCAGCAGCTCCCAGGGGGGCTATGGCTACACCTTC
TRBJ2-5	.	TRBV7-2	.	CASRIHRNRPETQYF	TGTGCCAGCAGAATTCACAGGAACCGCCCGGAGACCCAGTACTTC
TRBJ1-4	.	TRBV6-5	.	CASSYSGQGNEKLFF	TGTGCCAGCAGTTACTCGGGGCAGGGGAATGAAAAACTGTTTTTT
TRBJ1-1	once	TRBV6-1	TRBD1	CTSDTGGVTEAFF	TGTACCAGCGATACAGGGGGCGTTACTGAAGCTTTCTTT
TRBJ1-5	.	TRBV5-6	TRBD1	CASSFTGEFQPQHF	TGTGCCAGCAGCTTCACAGGGGAGTTTCAGCCCCAGCATTTT
TRBJ2-5	.	TRBV30	.	CAWSFDPPGTWNVETQYF	TGTGCCTGGAGTTTCGACCCACCCGGGACGTGGAATGTGGAGACCCAGTACTTC